The entry that follows covers one TCR beta chain sequence. What it recognizes is unknown. This sample is drawn from a study of long-term antiretroviral therapy in people with HIV. The study, taken as a whole, reports: ART adherence, viral resistance and therapy changes went undocumented. Relative to transplant donor controls, diversity remained lower despite increasing after ART.

Samples were assayed with immunoSEQ v3.0 at survey level. Sequencing was performed with immunoSEQ multiplex PCR; in TCRdb, only in-frame clones are kept and a portion is missing. There are more than 20,000 clones in the sample; roughly 94% occur only once, and roughly 2.2% lies in the top ten. Each contributor possessed a minimum of one pre-ART and a minimum of two post-ART PBMC samples. This CDR3 has 18 amino acids. The V segment lost 4 bases and the J segment 2 bases; nucleotides outside the gene matches: 12. Germline values: CDR1 SGHRS, CDR2 YFSETQ. The TCR originated in a woman aged 50 to 60 with HIV. The V gene is TRBV5-1, the J gene TRBJ1-4; 9 nucleotides line up with TRBD1. Sequences were derived from unsorted PBMCs, sampled roughly 5 years after starting antiretroviral therapy. For the CDR3, the DNA is TGCGCCAGCAGCCGGGCTCCGACAGGGGGGTCCACTAATGAAAAACTGTTTTTT. Encoded protein: CASSRAPTGGSTNEKLFF.